This T cell receptor (beta chain) appears in the sequencing data of a study of post-analysis software for immune sequencing data. About the study: Multiple sclerosis in the patients followed relapsing-remitting, secondary progressive and progressive-relapsing courses. The study's findings and limits: Elevated frequency relative to controls characterized several TRBV segments in patients, TRBV5-6, TRBV5-1 and TRBV20-1 among them.

V lost 6 bases, J lost 8 bases, and 20 bases lay in between. CDR1 is DFQATT and CDR2 is SNEGSKA in the germline V gene (reference sequence). The CDR3 loop spans 15 amino acids. Presence of unique molecular identifiers characterized the TCR beta cDNA libraries. From the PCR reads, TCRdb called clonotypes with MiXCR, one entry per CDR3 protein. Here the sample spans approximately 690,000 distinct CDR3 sequences, approximately 59% being singletons. Details on this clonotype: Its cognate antigen is unknown.

The J gene is TRBJ1-6, the V gene TRBV20-1; D remains ambiguous. The specimen was blood. This TCR derives from a girl aged 2-10 years with multiple sclerosis. CDR3 sequence: CSAALNRAGYSPLHF. In DNA, the CDR3 is TGCAGTGCCGCGTTGAACCGAGCGGGGTATTCACCCCTCCACTTT.